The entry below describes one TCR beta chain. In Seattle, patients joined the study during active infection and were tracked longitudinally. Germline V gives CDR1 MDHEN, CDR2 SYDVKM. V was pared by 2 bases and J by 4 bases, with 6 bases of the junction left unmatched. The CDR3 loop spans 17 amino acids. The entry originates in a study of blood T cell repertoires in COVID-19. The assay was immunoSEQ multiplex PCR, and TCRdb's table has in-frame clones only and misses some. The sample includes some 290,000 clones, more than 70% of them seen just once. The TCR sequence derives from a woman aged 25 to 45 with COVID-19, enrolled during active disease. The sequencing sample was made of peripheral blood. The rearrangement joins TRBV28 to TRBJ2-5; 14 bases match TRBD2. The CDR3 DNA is TGTGCCAGCAGTTTAGGGGGACTAGCGGGAGTCGGAGAGACCCAGTACTTC. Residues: CASSLGGLAGVGETQYF.